This T cell receptor beta chain comes out of a study of early T cells in non-severe SARS-CoV-2 infection. TCRdb itself ran the 5' RACE reads through MiXCR, one entry per CDR3 protein. The data show tens of thousands of distinct CDR3 sequences, with 8.8% seen just once and roughly an eighth held by the top ten. The table lists this clonotype with many counts. The CDR3 has 12 residues. In germline, CDR1 is SNHLY, CDR2 FYNNEI. Trimming took off 3 bases at V and 3 bases at J, with 3 bases between the two ends. This receptor was taken from an adult who was a healthcare worker with PCR-confirmed SARS-CoV-2 infection or an uninfected control (not recorded which). Sequenced material: whole blood, taken at baseline. This chain joins TRBV2 and TRBJ2-4; no clear D. The CDR3 DNA sequence: TGTGCCAGCAGTGATTTCAAAAACATTCAGTACTTC. Protein sequence: CASSDFKNIQYF.